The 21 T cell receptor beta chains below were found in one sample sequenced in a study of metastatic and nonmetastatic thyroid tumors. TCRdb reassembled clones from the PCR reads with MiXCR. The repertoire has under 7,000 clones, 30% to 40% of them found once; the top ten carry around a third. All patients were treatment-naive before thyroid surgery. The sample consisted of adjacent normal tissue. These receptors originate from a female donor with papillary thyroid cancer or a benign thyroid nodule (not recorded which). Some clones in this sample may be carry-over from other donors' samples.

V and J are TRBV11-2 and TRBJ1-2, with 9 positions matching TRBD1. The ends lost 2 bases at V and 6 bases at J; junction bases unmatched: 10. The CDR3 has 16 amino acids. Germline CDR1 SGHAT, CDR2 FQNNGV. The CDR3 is CASSLQRDRAFHGYTF. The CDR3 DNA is TGTGCCAGCAGCTTACAACGGGACAGGGCGTTTCATGGCTACACCTTC.

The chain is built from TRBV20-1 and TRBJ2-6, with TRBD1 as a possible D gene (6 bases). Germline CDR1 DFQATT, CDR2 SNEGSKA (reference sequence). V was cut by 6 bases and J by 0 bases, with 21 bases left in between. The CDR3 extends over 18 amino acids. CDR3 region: CSAAVPTGINSGANVLTF. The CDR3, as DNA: TGCAGTGCCGCGGTCCCGACAGGAATAAACTCTGGGGCCAACGTCCTGACTTTC.

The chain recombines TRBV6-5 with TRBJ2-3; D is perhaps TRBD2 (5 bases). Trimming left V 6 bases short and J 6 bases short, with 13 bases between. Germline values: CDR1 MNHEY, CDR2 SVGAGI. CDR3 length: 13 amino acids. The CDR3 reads CASSYGLGDTQYF. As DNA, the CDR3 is TGTGCCAGCAGCTATGGACTGGGTGATACGCAGTATTTT.

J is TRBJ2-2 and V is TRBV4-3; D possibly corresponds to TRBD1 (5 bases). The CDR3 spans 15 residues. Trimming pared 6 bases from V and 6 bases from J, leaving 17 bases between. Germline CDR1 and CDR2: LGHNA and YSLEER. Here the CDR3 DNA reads TGCGCCAGCAGGCAGAGCCTTCAGGGCGCCGGGGAGCTGTTTTTT. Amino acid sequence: CASRQSLQGAGELFF.

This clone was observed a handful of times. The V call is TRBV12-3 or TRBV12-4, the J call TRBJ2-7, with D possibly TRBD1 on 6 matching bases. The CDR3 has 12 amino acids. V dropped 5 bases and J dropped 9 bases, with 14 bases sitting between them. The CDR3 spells CASSPSRGGQYF. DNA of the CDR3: TGTGCCAGCAGTCCGTCCAGGGGTGGGCAGTACTTC.

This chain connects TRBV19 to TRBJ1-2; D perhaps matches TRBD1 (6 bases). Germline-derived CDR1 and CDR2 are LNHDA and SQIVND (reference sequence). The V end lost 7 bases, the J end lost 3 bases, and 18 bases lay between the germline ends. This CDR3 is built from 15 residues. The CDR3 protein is CASKTIPTGYYGYTF. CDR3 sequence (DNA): TGTGCCAGTAAGACAATTCCGACAGGTTACTATGGCTACACCTTC.

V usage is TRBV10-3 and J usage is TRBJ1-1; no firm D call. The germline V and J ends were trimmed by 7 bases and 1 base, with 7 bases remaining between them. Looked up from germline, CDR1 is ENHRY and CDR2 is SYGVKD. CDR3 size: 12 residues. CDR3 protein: CAIKNPNTEAFF. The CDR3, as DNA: TGTGCCATCAAGAATCCGAACACTGAAGCTTTCTTT.

The DNA for the CDR3 is TGTGCCAGCAGCGGGACAGGGGCGCAAGAGACCCAGTACTTC. It is translated as CASSGTGAQETQYF. V and J are TRBV5-6 and TRBJ2-5; 10 bases line up with TRBD1. Unmatched junction bases numbered 2, after V lost 4 bases and J lost 2 bases. CDR3 length equals 14 residues. From germline, CDR1 is SGHDT and CDR2 YYEEEE.

The CDR3 region has the DNA TGTGCCAGCAGTTACTCGATAGCGGGGGCCTACGAGCAGTACTTC. Translation: CASSYSIAGAYEQYF. The J gene is TRBJ2-7, the V gene TRBV6-6, with 9 bases identical to TRBD2. With V trimmed by 0 bases and J by 2 bases, 2 bases remained unmatched. The CDR3 extends over 15 amino acids. Per the germline V gene, CDR1 is MNHNY and CDR2 is SVGAGI (reference sequence).

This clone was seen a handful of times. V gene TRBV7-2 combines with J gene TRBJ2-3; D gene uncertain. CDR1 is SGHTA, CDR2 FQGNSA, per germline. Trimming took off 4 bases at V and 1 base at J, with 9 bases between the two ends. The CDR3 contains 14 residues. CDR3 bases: TGTGCCAGCAGCTCCTATCTTCGCACAGATACGCAGTATTTT. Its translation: CASSSYLRTDTQYF.

The CDR3 nucleotides read TGCGCCAGCAGCTTGGCCGAACCCGGGGAGCTGTTTTTT. It specifies CASSLAEPGELFF. The chain combines TRBV5-1 with TRBJ2-2; D remains ambiguous. The V gene's germline CDR1 is SGHRS and CDR2 YFSETQ. Trimming pared 0 bases from V and 6 bases from J, leaving 6 bases between. CDR3 size: 13 residues.

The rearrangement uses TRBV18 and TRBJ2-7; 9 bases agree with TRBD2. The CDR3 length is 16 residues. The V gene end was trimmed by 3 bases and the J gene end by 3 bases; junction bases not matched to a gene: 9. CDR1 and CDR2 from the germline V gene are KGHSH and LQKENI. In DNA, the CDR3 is TGTGCCAGCTCACCGGGGTCGCGGGGGGGCAACTACGAGCAGTACTTC. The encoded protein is CASSPGSRGGNYEQYF.

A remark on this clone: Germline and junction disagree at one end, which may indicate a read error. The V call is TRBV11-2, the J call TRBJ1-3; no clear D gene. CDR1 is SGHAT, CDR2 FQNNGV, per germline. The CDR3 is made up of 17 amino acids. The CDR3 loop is CASSYTVYQVSGNAIYF. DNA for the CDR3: TGTGCCAGCAGCTATACAGTATACCAAGTCTCTGGAAACGCCATATATTTT.

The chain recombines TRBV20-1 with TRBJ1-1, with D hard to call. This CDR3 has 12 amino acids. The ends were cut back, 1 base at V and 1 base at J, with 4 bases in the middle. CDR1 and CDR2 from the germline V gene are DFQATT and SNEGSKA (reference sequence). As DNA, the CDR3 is TGCAGTGCTAGAGCAAAGAACACTGAAGCTTTCTTT. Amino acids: CSARAKNTEAFF.

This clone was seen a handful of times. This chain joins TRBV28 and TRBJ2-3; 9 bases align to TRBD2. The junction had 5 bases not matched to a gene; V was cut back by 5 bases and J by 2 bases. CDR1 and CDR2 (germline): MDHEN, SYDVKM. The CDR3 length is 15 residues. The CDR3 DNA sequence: TGTGCCAGCAGTCCGCGGGGGGGAGTCACAGATACGCAGTATTTT. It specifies CASSPRGGVTDTQYF.

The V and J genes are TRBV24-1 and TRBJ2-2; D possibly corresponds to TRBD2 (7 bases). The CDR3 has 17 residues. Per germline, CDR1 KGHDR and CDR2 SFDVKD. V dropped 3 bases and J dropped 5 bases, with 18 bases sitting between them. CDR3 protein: CATSDPPGGGETGELFF. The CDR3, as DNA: TGTGCCACCAGTGATCCCCCGGGCGGGGGCGAGACCGGGGAGCTGTTTTTT.

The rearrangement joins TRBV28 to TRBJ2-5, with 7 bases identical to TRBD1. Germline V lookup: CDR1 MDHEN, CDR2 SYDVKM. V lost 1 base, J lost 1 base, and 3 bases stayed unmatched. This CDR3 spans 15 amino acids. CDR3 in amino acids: CASSLSGTAQETQYF. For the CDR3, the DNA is TGTGCCAGCAGTTTATCCGGGACAGCCCAAGAGACCCAGTACTTC.

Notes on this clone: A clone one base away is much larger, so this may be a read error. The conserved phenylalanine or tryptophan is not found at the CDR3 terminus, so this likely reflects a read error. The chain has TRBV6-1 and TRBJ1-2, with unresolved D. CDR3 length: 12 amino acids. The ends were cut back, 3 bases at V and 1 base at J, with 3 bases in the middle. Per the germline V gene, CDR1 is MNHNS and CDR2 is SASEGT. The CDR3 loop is CASSESNYGYTI. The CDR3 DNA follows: TGTGCCAGCAGTGAGAGTAACTATGGCTACACCATC.

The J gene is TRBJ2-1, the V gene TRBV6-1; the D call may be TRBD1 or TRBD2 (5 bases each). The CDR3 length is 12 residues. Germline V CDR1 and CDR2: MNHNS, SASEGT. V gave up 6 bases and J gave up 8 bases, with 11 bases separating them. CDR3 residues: CASRDEGHEQFF. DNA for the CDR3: TGTGCCAGCAGGGACGAGGGGCATGAGCAGTTCTTC.

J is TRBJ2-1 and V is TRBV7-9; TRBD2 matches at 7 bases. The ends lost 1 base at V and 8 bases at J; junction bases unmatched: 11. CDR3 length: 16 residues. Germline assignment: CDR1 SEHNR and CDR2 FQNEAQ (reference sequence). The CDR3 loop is CASSLVGGRAHDEQFF. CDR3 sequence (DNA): TGTGCCAGCAGCTTAGTTGGTGGGAGGGCCCATGATGAGCAGTTCTTC.

In nucleotides, the CDR3 is TGTGCCACCAGCAGAGATTGGGGTAGCAATCAGCCCCAGCATTTT. Encoded protein: CATSRDWGSNQPQHF. The V call is TRBV15, the J call TRBJ1-5; D is ambiguous. This CDR3 has 15 amino acids. Germline V gives CDR1 LNHNV, CDR2 YYDKDF (reference sequence). Between the trimmed V and J ends, which lost 0 bases and 0 bases, there was a span of 6 bases.